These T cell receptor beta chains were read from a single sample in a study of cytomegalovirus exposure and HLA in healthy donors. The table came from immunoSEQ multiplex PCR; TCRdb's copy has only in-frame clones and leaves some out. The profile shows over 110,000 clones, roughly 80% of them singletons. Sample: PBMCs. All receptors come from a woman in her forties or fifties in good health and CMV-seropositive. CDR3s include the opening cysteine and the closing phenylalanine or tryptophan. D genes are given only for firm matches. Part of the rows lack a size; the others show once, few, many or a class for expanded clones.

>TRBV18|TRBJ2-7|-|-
CASSPQEGSVYEQYF
TGTGCCAGCTCACCACAGGAGGGGAGTGTCTACGAGCAGTACTTC
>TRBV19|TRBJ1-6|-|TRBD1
CASAPDRDNSPLHF
TGTGCCTCCGCCCCCGACAGGGATAATTCACCCCTCCACTTT
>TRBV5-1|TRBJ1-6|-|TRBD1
CASSSGRQGSNSPLHF
TGCGCCAGCAGCTCGGGGAGACAGGGGTCTAATTCACCCCTCCACTTT
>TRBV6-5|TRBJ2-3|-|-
CASSRSDTQYF
TGTGCCAGCAGTCGTTCAGATACGCAGTATTTT
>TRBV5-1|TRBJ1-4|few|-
CASSSPTGYNEKLFF
TGCGCCAGCAGCTCGCCGACAGGTTATAATGAAAAACTGTTTTTT
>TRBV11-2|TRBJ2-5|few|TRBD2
CASTEGRGIGETQYF
TGTGCCAGCACCGAGGGGCGGGGGATAGGAGAGACCCAGTACTTC
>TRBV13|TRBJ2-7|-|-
CASSYGQGGTYEQYF
TGTGCCAGCAGCTACGGACAGGGAGGGACCTACGAGCAGTACTTC
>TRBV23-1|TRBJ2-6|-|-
CASSQSLTEKSSGANVLTF
TGCGCCAGCAGTCAGTCCCTGACAGAAAAAAGCTCTGGGGCCAACGTCCTGACTTTC
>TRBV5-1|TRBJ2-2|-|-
CASSLEAGKTTGELFF
TGCGCCAGCAGCTTGGAGGCAGGGAAGACGACCGGGGAGCTGTTTTTT
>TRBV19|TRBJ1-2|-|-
CASGRGDGYTF
TGTGCCAGTGGGAGAGGCGATGGCTACACCTTC
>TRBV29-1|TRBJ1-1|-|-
CSVSQGNTEAFF
TGCAGCGTGTCCCAGGGGAACACTGAAGCTTTCTTT
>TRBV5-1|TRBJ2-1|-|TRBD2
CASSFQGLAGVGSYNEQFF
TGCGCCAGCAGCTTTCAGGGACTAGCGGGGGTAGGGTCCTACAATGAGCAGTTCTTC
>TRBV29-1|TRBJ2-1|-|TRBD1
CSVGQTSYNEQFF
TGCAGCGTGGGACAGACGTCCTACAATGAGCAGTTCTTC
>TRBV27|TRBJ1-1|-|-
CASSLFRNTEAFF
TGTGCCAGCAGTTTATTCCGGAACACTGAAGCTTTCTTT
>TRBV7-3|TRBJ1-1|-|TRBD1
CASSLLHRGLNTEAFF
TGTGCCAGCAGCTTGCTCCACAGGGGGCTGAACACTGAAGCTTTCTTT
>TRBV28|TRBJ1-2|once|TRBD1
CASSSGGRGLYGYTF
TGTGCCAGCAGCTCCGGCGGCAGGGGGCTTTATGGCTACACCTTC
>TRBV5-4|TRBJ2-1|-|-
CASNPQGYNEQFF
TGTGCCAGCAACCCACAGGGTTACAATGAGCAGTTCTTC
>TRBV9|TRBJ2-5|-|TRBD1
CASSVRTGGLGETQYF
TGTGCCAGCAGCGTGAGGACAGGGGGCCTGGGAGAGACCCAGTACTTC
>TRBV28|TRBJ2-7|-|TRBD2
CASSLHGGGVPSEQYF
TGTGCCAGCAGTTTACATGGTGGGGGGGTGCCTAGCGAGCAGTACTTC
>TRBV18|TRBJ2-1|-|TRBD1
CASSRPTGDNEQFF
TGTGCCAGCTCACGACCTACAGGGGACAATGAGCAGTTCTTC
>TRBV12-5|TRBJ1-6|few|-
CASGLESNSPLHF
TGTGCTAGTGGTTTGGAGAGTAATTCACCCCTCCACTTT
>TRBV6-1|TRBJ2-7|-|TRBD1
CASTDRGRAYEQYF
TGTGCCAGCACCGACAGGGGAAGGGCCTACGAGCAGTACTTC
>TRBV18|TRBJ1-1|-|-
CASSPTGARVNTEAFF
TGTGCCAGCTCTCCTACTGGGGCCAGGGTCAACACTGAAGCTTTCTTT
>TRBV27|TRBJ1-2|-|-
CASSLGRAYGYTF
TGTGCCAGCAGTTTAGGCAGGGCCTATGGCTACACCTTC
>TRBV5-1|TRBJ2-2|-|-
CASRSGQANTGELFF
TGCGCCAGCAGGTCGGGACAAGCGAACACCGGGGAGCTGTTTTTT
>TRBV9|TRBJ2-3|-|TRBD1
CASSGGRQGITDTQYF
TGTGCCAGCAGCGGGGGGAGACAGGGGATCACAGATACGCAGTATTTT
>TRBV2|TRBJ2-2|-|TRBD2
CASSAQRGDTGELFF
TGTGCCAGCAGTGCTCAGCGGGGGGACACCGGGGAGCTGTTTTTT
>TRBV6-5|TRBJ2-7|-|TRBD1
CASNLRDRGPMYF
TGTGCCAGCAATTTGAGGGACAGGGGGCCGATGTACTTC
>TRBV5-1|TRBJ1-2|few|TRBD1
CASSTGQGYGYTF
TGCGCCAGCAGCACGGGACAGGGCTATGGCTACACCTTC
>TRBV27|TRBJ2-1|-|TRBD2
CASSRVSGGADNEQFF
TGTGCCAGCAGCCGAGTGAGCGGGGGGGCCGACAATGAGCAGTTCTTC
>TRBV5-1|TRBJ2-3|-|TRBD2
CASSLVPSGDADTQYF
TGCGCCAGCAGCTTGGTTCCTAGCGGGGACGCAGATACGCAGTATTTT
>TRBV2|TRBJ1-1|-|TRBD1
CASRATGGRTEAFF
TGTGCCAGCAGGGCTACAGGGGGCCGAACTGAAGCTTTCTTT
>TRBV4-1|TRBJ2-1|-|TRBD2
CASSLQQLALRNEQFF
TGCGCCAGCAGCCTGCAGCAACTAGCGTTAAGGAATGAGCAGTTCTTC
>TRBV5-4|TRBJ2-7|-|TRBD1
CASTRDRVASYEQYF
TGTGCCAGCACCCGGGACAGAGTAGCCTCCTACGAGCAGTACTTC
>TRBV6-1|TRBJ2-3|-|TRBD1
CASSARQGADTQYF
TGTGCCAGCAGTGCGAGACAGGGGGCAGATACGCAGTATTTT
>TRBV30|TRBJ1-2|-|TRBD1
CARYPGQGAGYTF
TGTGCCCGCTACCCGGGACAGGGGGCTGGCTACACCTTC
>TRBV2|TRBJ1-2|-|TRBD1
CASSRQGAGYGYTF
TGTGCCAGCAGTCGACAGGGGGCTGGCTATGGCTACACCTTC